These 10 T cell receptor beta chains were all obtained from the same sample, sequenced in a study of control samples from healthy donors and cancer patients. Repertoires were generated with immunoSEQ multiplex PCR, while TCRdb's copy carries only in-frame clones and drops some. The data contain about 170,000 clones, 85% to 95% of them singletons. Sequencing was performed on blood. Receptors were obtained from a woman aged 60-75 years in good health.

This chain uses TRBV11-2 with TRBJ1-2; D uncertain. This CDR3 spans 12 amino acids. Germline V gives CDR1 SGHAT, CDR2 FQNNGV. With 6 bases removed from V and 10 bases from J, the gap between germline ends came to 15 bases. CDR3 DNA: TGTGCCAGCAGACAGACGACCGGGCCCTACACCTTC. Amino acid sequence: CASRQTTGPYTF.

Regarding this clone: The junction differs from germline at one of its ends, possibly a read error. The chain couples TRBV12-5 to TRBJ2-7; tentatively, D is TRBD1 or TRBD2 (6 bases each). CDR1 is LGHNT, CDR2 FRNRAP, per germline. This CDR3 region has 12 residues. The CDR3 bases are TGTGCTAGTGGGGGTAAGGGGGGCAGGTTTTCCTTC. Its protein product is CASGGKGGRFSF.

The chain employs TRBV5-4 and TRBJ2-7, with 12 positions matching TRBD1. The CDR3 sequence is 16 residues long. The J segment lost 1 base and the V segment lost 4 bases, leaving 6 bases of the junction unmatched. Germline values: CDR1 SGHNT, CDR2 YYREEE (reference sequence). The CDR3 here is CASSRGQGARSYEQYF. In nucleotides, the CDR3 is TGTGCCAGCAGCAGGGGACAGGGGGCGAGGTCCTACGAGCAGTACTTC.

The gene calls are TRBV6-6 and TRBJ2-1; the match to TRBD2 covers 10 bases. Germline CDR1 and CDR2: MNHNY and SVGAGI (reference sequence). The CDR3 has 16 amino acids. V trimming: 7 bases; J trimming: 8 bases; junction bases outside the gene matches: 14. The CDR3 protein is CASTGGLADKVDEQFF. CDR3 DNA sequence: TGTGCCAGCACCGGAGGACTAGCGGACAAGGTCGATGAGCAGTTCTTC.

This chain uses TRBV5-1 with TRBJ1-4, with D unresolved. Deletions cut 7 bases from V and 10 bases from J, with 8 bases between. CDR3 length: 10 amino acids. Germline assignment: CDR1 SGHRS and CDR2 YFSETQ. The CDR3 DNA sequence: TGCGCCAGCTTTCATGTAAAACTGTTTTTT. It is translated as CASFHVKLFF.

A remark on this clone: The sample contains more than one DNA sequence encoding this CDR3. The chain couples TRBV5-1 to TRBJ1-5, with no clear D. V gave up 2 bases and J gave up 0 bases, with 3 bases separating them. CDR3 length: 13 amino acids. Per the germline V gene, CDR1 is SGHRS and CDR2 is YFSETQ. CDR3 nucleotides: TGCGCCAGCAGCTTCTCTAGCAATCAGCCCCAGCATTTT. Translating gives CASSFSSNQPQHF. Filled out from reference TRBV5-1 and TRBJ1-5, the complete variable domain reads KAGVTQTPRYLIKTRGQQVTLSCSPISGHRSVSWYQQTPGQGLQFLFEYFSETQRNKGNFPGRFSGRQFSNSRSEMNVSTLELGDSALYLCASSFSSNQPQHFGDGTRLSIL.

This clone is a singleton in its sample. Here the CDR3 reads CASGERGTGGGYTF. DNA for the CDR3: TGTGCCAGCGGGGAGAGGGGGACAGGTGGTGGCTACACCTTC. J is TRBJ1-2 and V is TRBV2; TRBD1 matches at 8 bases. Trimming took 8 bases from V and 7 from J; bases not matched to a gene: 12. Germline CDR1 and CDR2: SNHLY and FYNNEI. CDR3 length: 14 amino acids.

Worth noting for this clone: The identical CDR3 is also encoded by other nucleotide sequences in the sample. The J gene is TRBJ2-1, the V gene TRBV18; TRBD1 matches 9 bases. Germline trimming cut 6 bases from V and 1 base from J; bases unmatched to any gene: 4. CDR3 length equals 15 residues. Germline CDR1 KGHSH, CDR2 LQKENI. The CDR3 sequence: CASSPGQGSYNEQFF. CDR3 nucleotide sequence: TGTGCCAGCTCGCCGGGACAGGGTTCCTACAATGAGCAGTTCTTC.

CDR3 in DNA: TGCGCCAGCAGCCACTACAGGGGGCAAGCGAATGGCTACACCTTC. Translated: CASSHYRGQANGYTF. The chain has TRBV4-3 and TRBJ1-2; 9 bases fit TRBD1. Germline V gene sequence: CDR1 LGHNA, CDR2 YSLEER. CDR3 length: 15 residues. V dropped 3 bases and J dropped 6; count of bases not matched to a gene: 8.

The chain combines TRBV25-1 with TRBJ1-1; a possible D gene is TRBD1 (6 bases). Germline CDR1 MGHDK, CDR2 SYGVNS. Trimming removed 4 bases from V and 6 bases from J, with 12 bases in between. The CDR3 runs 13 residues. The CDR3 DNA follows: TGTGCCAGCAGTGGTCAGGGGTTGCCTGAAGCTTTCTTT. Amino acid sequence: CASSGQGLPEAFF.